This entry lists 32 T cell receptor beta chains sequenced from one sample in a study of CD8+ T cells in alopecia areata. RNA extraction and reverse transcription yielded cDNA as sequencing template. Sequencing was performed with immunoSEQ multiplex PCR; in TCRdb, only in-frame clones are kept and a portion is missing. The data contain hundreds of thousands of clones, more than 45% of them seen just once; the ten biggest clones take up more than 0.4%. The starting material was CD4+ T cells sorted from blood, obtained at week 0. The receptor set was obtained from a human donor with alopecia areata.

The rearrangement links TRBV18 to TRBJ2-1; tentatively, D is TRBD2 (6 bases). The germline gives CDR1 KGHSH, CDR2 LQKENI. V was shortened by 2 bases and J by 6 bases, with 14 bases between the two germline ends. This CDR3 is built from 15 residues. CDR3 sequence: CASSPRSGQINEQFF. The CDR3 nucleotides read TGTGCCAGCTCACCAAGGAGCGGGCAGATCAATGAGCAGTTCTTC.

The chain carries TRBV7-8 and TRBJ2-7; D might be TRBD2 (6 bases). CDR1 and CDR2 (germline): SGHVS, FQNEAQ. The CDR3 length is 15 residues. The V end lost 1 base, the J end lost 3 bases, and 13 bases lay between the germline ends. CDR3: CASSLEAGGSYEQYF. CDR3 DNA sequence: TGTGCCAGCAGCTTAGAGGCCGGGGGAAGCTACGAGCAGTACTTC.

The chain combines TRBV7-8 with TRBJ1-5; a possible D gene is TRBD1 (5 bases). Germline loops: CDR1 SGHVS, CDR2 FQNEAQ. The CDR3 sequence is 18 residues long. V was trimmed by 1 base and J by 3 bases, leaving 19 bases between them. The CDR3 region is CASSLGQGVRVVNQPQHF. The CDR3 DNA reads TGTGCCAGCAGCTTAGGGCAGGGAGTAAGGGTTGTCAATCAGCCCCAGCATTTT.

This clone was counted a few times. The chain combines TRBV29-1 with TRBJ2-7; D remains unclear. Trimming cost V 2 bases and J 4 bases, with 6 bases left between them. Per germline, CDR1 SQVTM and CDR2 ANQGSEA. This CDR3 is built from 11 residues. This CDR3 is CSVEFGYEQYF. As DNA, the CDR3 is TGCAGCGTTGAATTCGGGTACGAGCAGTACTTC.

This chain uses TRBV30 with TRBJ2-7, with TRBD1 as a possible D gene (6 bases). V shed 6 bases and J shed 4 bases, with 10 bases lying between them. The CDR3 covers 11 residues. Germline CDR1 and CDR2: GTSNPN and SVGIG (reference sequence). CDR3 coding DNA: TGTGCCTGCGACAGGCAGTACGAGCAGTACTTC. It encodes CACDRQYEQYF. Full variable domain (outside the CDR3, taken from reference TRBV30 and TRBJ2-7): SQTIHQWPATLVQPVGSPLSLECTVEGTSNPNLYWYRQAAGRGLQLLFYSVGIGQISSEVPQNLSASRPQDRQFILSSKKLLLSDSGFYLCACDRQYEQYFGPGTRLTVT.

The chain carries TRBV5-1 and TRBJ2-2; D not certain. The germline gives CDR1 SGHRS, CDR2 YFSETQ. The V end lost 4 bases, the J end lost 1 base, and 11 bases lay between the germline ends. The CDR3 runs 15 residues. CDR3 protein: CASSRPNRNTGELFF. The CDR3 DNA is TGCGCCAGCAGCAGACCAAACAGGAACACCGGGGAGCTGTTTTTT. Variable domain in full (rest from reference TRBV5-1 and TRBJ2-2): KAGVTQTPRYLIKTRGQQVTLSCSPISGHRSVSWYQQTPGQGLQFLFEYFSETQRNKGNFPGRFSGRQFSNSRSEMNVSTLELGDSALYLCASSRPNRNTGELFFGEGSRLTVL.

The chain recombines TRBV7-2 with TRBJ2-1; weak D call: TRBD2 (5 bases). V dropped 5 bases and J dropped 5 bases, with 10 bases sitting between them. Per germline, CDR1 SGHTA and CDR2 FQGNSA. The CDR3 is 13 residues long. CDR3 bases: TGTGCCAGCAGCCCCGGACTCCACAATGAGCAGTTCTTC. This codes for CASSPGLHNEQFF.

This clone occurred a few times. The gene calls are TRBV6-1 and TRBJ2-5; D remains ambiguous. This CDR3 is 12 amino acids long. V was cut by 7 bases and J by 3 bases, with 9 bases left in between. CDR1 is MNHNS and CDR2 is SASEGT in the germline V gene. The CDR3 DNA reads as TGTGCCAGCAAGACACCCAAAGAGACCCAGTACTTC. As protein: CASKTPKETQYF.

This sequence joins TRBV9 and TRBJ2-5; TRBD1 or TRBD2 may be the D gene (6 bases each). CDR3 size: 14 residues. V was clipped by 3 bases and J by 4 bases, with 13 bases between them. From germline, CDR1 is SGDLS and CDR2 YYNGEE. The CDR3, as DNA: TGTGCCAGCAGCGCGGAGGGGGGTTTAGAGACCCAGTACTTC. Encoded protein: CASSAEGGLETQYF.

The chain recombines TRBV30 with TRBJ2-7; TRBD1 aligns across 7 bases. Germline assignment: CDR1 GTSNPN and CDR2 SVGIG (reference sequence). The CDR3 runs 14 residues. Trimming took 1 base from V and 3 from J; bases not matched to a gene: 6. CDR3 region: CAWSGSRGFYEQYF. CDR3 nucleotide sequence: TGTGCCTGGAGTGGGAGCAGGGGGTTCTACGAGCAGTACTTC. Based on the CDR3 plus reference TRBV30 and TRBJ2-7, the full variable domain is SQTIHQWPATLVQPVGSPLSLECTVEGTSNPNLYWYRQAAGRGLQLLFYSVGIGQISSEVPQNLSASRPQDRQFILSSKKLLLSDSGFYLCAWSGSRGFYEQYFGPGTRLTVT.

This clone has just one count. In the same sample, other DNA sequences code for this CDR3. This chain links TRBV29-1 with TRBJ2-5; TRBD2 matches at 11 bases. J was trimmed by 2 bases and V by 6 bases; bases with no gene match: 5. CDR1 and CDR2 (germline): SQVTM, ANQGSEA. This CDR3 comprises 14 residues. The CDR3 DNA reads TGCAGCGTGGGATTAGCGGGAGGGCAAGAGACCCAGTACTTC. This sequence encodes CSVGLAGGQETQYF.

The chain employs TRBV27 and TRBJ2-7; weak D call: TRBD1 (6 bases). V lost 5 bases and J 1 base, leaving 18 bases between the germline ends. The CDR3 sequence is 16 residues long. Germline V lookup: CDR1 MNHEY, CDR2 SMNVEV (reference sequence). The CDR3 DNA reads TGTGCCAGCAGTCTGTTGGGGGCGGCCCCTTCCTACGAGCAGTACTTC. Translating gives CASSLLGAAPSYEQYF.

This chain uses TRBV6-1 with TRBJ2-7, with D possibly being TRBD1 (5 bases). The CDR3 loop spans 13 amino acids. V lost 6 bases and J 3 bases, leaving 12 bases between the germline ends. Germline CDR1 MNHNS, CDR2 SASEGT. This CDR3 is CASRDSTGYEQYF. CDR3 nucleotides: TGTGCCAGCAGAGACTCCACAGGCTACGAGCAGTACTTC.

V usage is TRBV5-1 and J usage is TRBJ2-3; 14 positions match TRBD2. CDR3 length: 15 amino acids. The ends lost 0 bases at V and 7 bases at J; junction bases unmatched: 1. The germline V gene encodes CDR1 SGHRS and CDR2 YFSETQ. DNA of the CDR3: TGCGCCAGCAGCTTGGGGACTAGCGGGGGGAATACGCAGTATTTT. Amino acids: CASSLGTSGGNTQYF.

The chain links TRBV15 to TRBJ2-7, with TRBD1 matching over 8 bases. The CDR3 consists of 16 residues. The germline CDR1 and CDR2 sequences are LNHNV and YYDKDF (reference sequence). J gave up 3 bases and V 2 bases, and 9 bases lay outside the gene matches. The CDR3 reads CATSRTAGTGGYEQYF. The CDR3 DNA follows: TGTGCCACCAGCAGAACAGCCGGGACAGGAGGCTACGAGCAGTACTTC. The variable domain in full, with the rest retrieved from reference TRBV15 and TRBJ2-7, is DAMVIQNPRYQVTQFGKPVTLSCSQTLNHNVMYWYQQKSSQAPKLLFHYYDKDFNNEADTPDNFQSRRPNTSFCFLDIRSPGLGDTAMYLCATSRTAGTGGYEQYFGPGTRLTVT.

This clone came up a few times. The genes are TRBV23-1 and TRBJ2-6; 11 bases agree with TRBD1. TRBV23-1 is an ORF, and what it does is uncertain. V shed 4 bases and J 2 bases; nucleotides not matched to a gene: 7. The CDR3 loop spans 18 amino acids. For the CDR3, the DNA is TGCGCCAGCAGTCCGTTATTGGGACAGGGGGCTGGGGCCAACGTCCTGACTTTC. It translates to CASSPLLGQGAGANVLTF.

The rearrangement links TRBV30 to TRBJ2-7, with D uncertain. Trimming removed 3 bases at V and 6 bases at J, with 9 bases between. Germline V gene lookup returns CDR1 GTSNPN and CDR2 SVGIG (reference sequence). This CDR3 has 11 amino acids. The chain's CDR3 is CAWSYAREQYF. The CDR3 DNA reads as TGTGCCTGGAGCTACGCCCGCGAGCAGTACTTC.

The J gene is TRBJ2-1, the V gene TRBV13; D remains unclear. The CDR3 has 15 residues. V dropped 5 bases and J dropped 7 bases, with 18 bases sitting between them. Germline loops: CDR1 PRHDT, CDR2 FYEKMQ (reference sequence). CDR3 sequence (DNA): TGTGCCAGCAGCACCCAAGGAGTGGGGAAAAATGAGCAGTTCTTC. It translates to CASSTQGVGKNEQFF.

V and J are TRBV11-2 and TRBJ2-6, with D perhaps TRBD1 (5 bases). V gave up 5 bases and J gave up 4 bases, with 15 bases separating them. Germline CDR1 is SGHAT and CDR2 is FQNNGV. This CDR3 has 16 amino acids. The CDR3 coding sequence is TGTGCCAGCAGCGTCAGGGTAATGGCGGGGGCCAACGTCCTGACTTTC. This gives the protein CASSVRVMAGANVLTF.

The chain recombines TRBV30 with TRBJ2-5; 8 bases are a match to TRBD1. Germline-derived CDR1 and CDR2 are GTSNPN and SVGIG (reference sequence). This CDR3 is built from 16 residues. The V and J ends lost 0 bases and 5 bases, in that order; junction bases with no gene match: 11. The CDR3 loop is CAWSVERGQGQETQYF. The CDR3 DNA sequence: TGTGCCTGGAGTGTAGAGCGCGGACAGGGCCAGGAGACCCAGTACTTC.

The gene calls are TRBV7-8 and TRBJ1-4, with D unresolved. From germline, CDR1 is SGHVS and CDR2 FQNEAQ. This CDR3 has 22 residues. Deletions cut 3 bases from V and 7 bases from J, with 36 bases between. This CDR3 is CASSFFVVVRDSRLSLGEKLFF. As DNA, the CDR3 is TGTGCCAGCAGCTTTTTTGTTGTAGTTCGGGATTCAAGACTTTCCCTCGGTGAAAAACTGTTTTTT.

The V and J genes are TRBV13 and TRBJ2-1; 7 bases align to TRBD1. This CDR3 has 15 amino acids. After removal of 3 bases from V and 1 base from J, the junction contained 3 bases not matched to a gene. Per germline, CDR1 PRHDT and CDR2 FYEKMQ (reference sequence). CDR3 residues: CASSFRTGSYNEQFF. In nucleotides, the CDR3 is TGTGCCAGCAGCTTTAGGACAGGATCCTACAATGAGCAGTTCTTC. Using reference TRBV13 and TRBJ2-1 for the parts outside the CDR3, the full variable domain is AAGVIQSPRHLIKEKRETATLKCYPIPRHDTVYWYQQGPGQDPQFLISFYEKMQSDKGSIPDRFSAQQFSDYHSELNMSSLELGDSALYFCASSFRTGSYNEQFFGPGTRLTVL.

V is TRBV2 and J is TRBJ1-5, with 7 bases fitting TRBD1. J lost 0 bases, V lost 11 bases, and 7 bases had no gene match. Germline CDR1 and CDR2: SNHLY and FYNNEI. The CDR3 consists of 14 residues. The DNA for the CDR3 is TGTGCCTCAGGACAGGAGAATAGCAATCAGCCCCAGCATTTT. This translates into CASGQENSNQPQHF.

The chain employs TRBV30 and TRBJ2-1; TRBD2 matches at 7 bases. The CDR3 sequence is 19 residues long. The V gene's germline CDR1 is GTSNPN and CDR2 SVGIG (reference sequence). Trimming took 0 bases from V and 7 from J; bases not matched to a gene: 21. CDR3 protein: CAWSVPSGRYAVSQNEQFF. The CDR3 DNA reads as TGTGCCTGGAGTGTACCTAGCGGTAGATACGCTGTATCCCAGAATGAGCAGTTCTTC.

In its sample, this clone was seen a few times. V is TRBV5-1 and J is TRBJ1-2, with D tentatively TRBD1 (5 bases). Germline-derived CDR1 and CDR2 are SGHRS and YFSETQ. The CDR3 covers 15 residues. The ends were cut back, 5 bases at V and 0 bases at J, with 14 bases in the middle. The CDR3 DNA reads TGCGCCAGCAGTCACGGGGGTGTAGCTAACTATGGCTACACCTTC. Encoded protein: CASSHGGVANYGYTF.

This clone was detected only a few times. This chain joins TRBV7-9 and TRBJ2-3; no clear D. The V gene's germline CDR1 is SEHNR and CDR2 FQNEAQ (reference sequence). The CDR3 consists of 14 residues. Trimming removed 0 bases at V and 4 bases at J, with 8 bases between. This chain's CDR3 is CASSLASIPDTQYF. The CDR3 DNA sequence: TGTGCCAGCAGCTTAGCCAGTATCCCAGATACGCAGTATTTT.

The chain recombines TRBV30 with TRBJ1-2; D not resolved. Germline V gene lookup returns CDR1 GTSNPN and CDR2 SVGIG (reference sequence). The CDR3 extends over 11 amino acids. The ends were cut back, 0 bases at V and 7 bases at J, with 6 bases in the middle. The CDR3 region is CAWSVEVGYTF. CDR3 sequence (DNA): TGTGCCTGGAGTGTAGAAGTTGGCTACACCTTC.

This clone was seen a few times. The V and J genes are TRBV5-1 and TRBJ2-4; 11 bases fit TRBD1. The length of the CDR3 is 14 residues. The germline gives CDR1 SGHRS, CDR2 YFSETQ. Germline trimming cut 0 bases from V and 7 bases from J; bases unmatched to any gene: 0. CDR3 in DNA: TGCGCCAGCAGCTTGGGGACAGGGGGCAACATTCAGTACTTC. Its protein is CASSLGTGGNIQYF.

The chain's CDR3 is CASSTPGVGNEQFF. The CDR3 DNA reads TGTGCCAGCAGCACCCCGGGTGTGGGCAATGAGCAGTTCTTC. The chain carries TRBV7-3 and TRBJ2-1; D is ambiguous. Germline assignment: CDR1 SGHTA and CDR2 FQGTGA. V lost 5 bases and J lost 6, with 14 bases in between. This CDR3 is built from 14 residues.

This rearrangement joins TRBV29-1 to TRBJ2-7; 9 positions agree with TRBD1. The CDR3 length is 12 residues. CDR1 SQVTM and CDR2 ANQGSEA come from the germline V gene. V was pared by 6 bases and J by 3 bases, with 3 bases of the junction left unmatched. The CDR3 region has the DNA TGCAGCGTAACAGGGGGCGGCTACGAGCAGTACTTC. Protein sequence: CSVTGGGYEQYF.

The chain has TRBV5-1 and TRBJ2-1; 9 nucleotides agree with TRBD1. CDR3 length: 17 residues. After removal of 4 bases from V and 7 bases from J, the junction contained 15 bases not matched to a gene. Per the germline V gene, CDR1 is SGHRS and CDR2 is YFSETQ. CDR3 DNA: TGCGCCAGCAGCCCCCTTGGGGGGACAGGGAAAGTAAATGAGCAGTTCTTC. As protein: CASSPLGGTGKVNEQFF.

In its sample, this clone was seen a few times. The rearrangement uses TRBV10-1 and TRBJ2-3; TRBD2 matches 10 bases. Per the germline V gene, CDR1 is WNHNN and CDR2 is SYGVQD (reference sequence). This CDR3 region has 16 residues. Trimming took 0 bases from V and 2 from J; bases not matched to a gene: 2. In DNA form, the CDR3 reads TGCGCCAGCAGTGAGTCCGGGACTAGCGACACAGATACGCAGTATTTT. Amino acids: CASSESGTSDTDTQYF.